Sequencing of this T cell receptor (beta chain) was carried out in a study of glioma-infiltrating T cells after dendritic cell vaccination. Study information: Dendritic cell vaccination trial patients had either newly diagnosed or recurrent glioblastoma. Three intradermal dendritic cell vaccine injections were given every two weeks. Findings and limits, study-wide: TCR clonality showed no direct relationship with survival.

On this clone itself: Its antigen is not known.

The germline V gene has CDR1 SGHRS and CDR2 YFSETQ. The CDR3 extends over 17 amino acids. Losses at the gene ends were 4 bases for V and 2 bases for J; bases not matched to a gene: 6. Produced via immunoSEQ multiplex PCR; TCRdb's table is partial and in-frame only. The table has under 130,000 clones, roughly 81% seen once. Sequenced here: blood, sampled before dendritic cell vaccination. V and J are TRBV5-1 and TRBJ2-3; 14 nucleotides match TRBD2. This TCR was sampled from a human donor with glioblastoma. The CDR3 sequence: CASSGGTSGGSTDTQYF. DNA of the CDR3: TGCGCCAGCAGCGGCGGGACTAGCGGGGGTTCCACAGATACGCAGTATTTT.